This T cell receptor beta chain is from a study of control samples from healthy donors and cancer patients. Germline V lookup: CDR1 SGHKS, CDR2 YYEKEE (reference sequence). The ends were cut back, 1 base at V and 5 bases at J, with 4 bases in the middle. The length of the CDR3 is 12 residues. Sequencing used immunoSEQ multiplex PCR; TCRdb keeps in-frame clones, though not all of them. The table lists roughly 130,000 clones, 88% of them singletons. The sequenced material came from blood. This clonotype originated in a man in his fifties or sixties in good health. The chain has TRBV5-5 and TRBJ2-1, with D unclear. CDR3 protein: CASSLSHNEQFF. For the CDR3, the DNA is TGTGCCAGCAGCTTGTCCCACAATGAGCAGTTCTTC.